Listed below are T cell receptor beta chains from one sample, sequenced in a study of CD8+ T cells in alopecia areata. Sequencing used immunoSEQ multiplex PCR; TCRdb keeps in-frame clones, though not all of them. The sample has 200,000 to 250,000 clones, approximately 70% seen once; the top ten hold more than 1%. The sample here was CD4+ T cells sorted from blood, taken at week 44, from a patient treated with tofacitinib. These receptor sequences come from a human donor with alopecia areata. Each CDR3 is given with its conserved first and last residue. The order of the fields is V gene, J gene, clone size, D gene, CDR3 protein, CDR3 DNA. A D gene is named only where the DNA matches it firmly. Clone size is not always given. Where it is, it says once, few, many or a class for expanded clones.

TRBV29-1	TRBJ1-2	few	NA	CSVVGSGYGYTF	TGCAGCGTTGTAGGGAGTGGCTATGGCTACACCTTC
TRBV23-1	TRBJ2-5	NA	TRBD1	CASSQPIGHRGETQYF	TGCGCCAGCAGTCAACCCATCGGGCACAGGGGAGAGACCCAGTACTTC
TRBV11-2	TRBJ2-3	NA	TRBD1	CASSPDRALTDTQYF	TGTGCCAGCAGCCCGGACAGGGCACTCACAGATACGCAGTATTTT
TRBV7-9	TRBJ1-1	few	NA	CASSLQGGTEAFF	TGTGCCAGCAGCTTGCAGGGAGGCACTGAAGCTTTCTTT
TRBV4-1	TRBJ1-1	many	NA	CASSQSGLEAFF	TGCGCCAGCAGCCAATCCGGACTTGAAGCTTTCTTT
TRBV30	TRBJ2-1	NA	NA	CAWSPWVDEQFF	TGTGCCTGGAGTCCCTGGGTCGATGAGCAGTTCTTC
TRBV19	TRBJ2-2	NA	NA	CASTTIEGGLKGTGELFF	TGTGCCAGTACCACGATCGAGGGCGGCCTTAAAGGAACCGGGGAGCTGTTTTTT
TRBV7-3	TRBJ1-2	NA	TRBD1	CASSLGQGYGYTF	TGTGCCAGCAGCCTGGGACAGGGTTACGGCTACACCTTC
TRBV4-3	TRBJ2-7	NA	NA	CASSQDGPGKTYEQYF	TGCGCCAGCAGCCAAGATGGTCCAGGGAAGACCTACGAGCAGTACTTC
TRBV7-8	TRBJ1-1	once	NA	CATSEGQAFF	TGTGCCACCTCTGAAGGGCAAGCTTTCTTT
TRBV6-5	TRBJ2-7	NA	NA	CASSYSRGYEQYF	TGTGCCAGCAGTTACTCTAGGGGGTACGAGCAGTACTTC
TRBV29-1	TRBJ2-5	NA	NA	CSVLRTGRGETQYF	TGCAGCGTTCTCCGAACTGGACGGGGAGAGACCCAGTACTTC
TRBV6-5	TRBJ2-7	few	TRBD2	CASSYALTSGGYEQYF	TGTGCCAGCAGTTACGCCCTGACTAGCGGGGGTTACGAGCAGTACTTC
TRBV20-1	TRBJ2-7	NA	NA	CSASPAGEQYF	TGCAGTGCTAGCCCCGCGGGGGAGCAGTACTTC
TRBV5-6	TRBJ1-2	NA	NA	CASSLTDTGGYTF	TGTGCCAGCAGCTTGACCGATACTGGAGGCTACACCTTC
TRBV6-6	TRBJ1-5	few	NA	CASKDSNQPQHF	TGTGCCAGCAAGGATAGCAATCAGCCCCAGCATTTT